This record looks at one T cell receptor beta chain sequence and its context. The antigen remains unidentified. The data are from a study of T cell responses to AZD1222 COVID-19 vaccine. Across the study: Second doses that came at about 4 or about 12 weeks were put together.

Overall study findings and caveats: Donors skewed white British and female; clonal diversity was possibly underestimated. The peak T cell response came first, and repertoires were sampled only after it. Vaccine-associated CD4 TCRs spanned spike, dominant at 160-218 and 743-854.

Sequencing used immunoSEQ multiplex PCR; TCRdb keeps in-frame clones, though not all of them. This repertoire shows fewer than 150,000 clones, more than 85% found once; its top ten account for approximately 9.2%. Germline V gene lookup returns CDR1 SGHVS and CDR2 FNYEAQ. CDR3 length equals 13 residues. Germline trimming cut 7 bases from V and 4 bases from J; bases unmatched to any gene: 3. Sequenced here: peripheral blood, sampled on day 0 of AZD1222 vaccination. V and J are TRBV7-6 and TRBJ1-3; TRBD1 aligns across 8 bases. This clonotype originated in an adult in good health. The DNA for the CDR3 is TGTGCCAGCATGGGACAGGTCGGAAACACCATATATTTT. Protein: CASMGQVGNTIYF.